Listed here are 11 T cell receptor beta chains from one sample, sequenced in a study of blood T cell repertoires in COVID-19. The repertoire was sequenced with immunoSEQ multiplex PCR; TCRdb's copy has only in-frame clones and lacks some. The sample lists about 190,000 clones, under 80% occurring once. Sequencing input: peripheral blood. The receptors come from a woman aged 45-60 years with acute or convalescent COVID-19.

The chain joins TRBV14 to TRBJ2-7; D perhaps matches TRBD2 (5 bases). CDR1 and CDR2 (germline): SGHDN, FVKESK. The CDR3 is 14 residues long. Trimming removed 0 bases from V and 0 bases from J, with 6 bases in between. As DNA, the CDR3 is TGTGCCAGCAGCCAAGAAAGCGGCTCCTACGAGCAGTACTTC. Encoded protein: CASSQESGSYEQYF.

V gene TRBV7-2 combines with J gene TRBJ1-3, with unresolved D. V was trimmed by 2 bases and J by 1 base, leaving 9 bases between them. The CDR3 length is 15 residues. Germline V CDR1 and CDR2: SGHTA, FQGNSA. CDR3 nucleotides: TGTGCCAGCAGCTTACGTTCAGGATCTGGAAACACCATATATTTT. Encoded protein: CASSLRSGSGNTIYF.

The CDR3 here is CASSSETSGTYEQYF. The CDR3 DNA reads as TGTGCCAGCAGCTCCGAGACTAGCGGGACCTACGAGCAGTACTTC. The chain uses TRBV5-8 and TRBJ2-7, with 11 bases lining up with TRBD2. Looked up from germline, CDR1 is SGHTS and CDR2 is YDEGEE. The CDR3 has 15 amino acids. The J segment lost 2 bases and the V segment lost 3 bases, leaving 4 bases of the junction unmatched.

The chain is built from TRBV7-8 and TRBJ2-2; 12 bases match TRBD2. This CDR3 contains 16 residues. CDR1 is SGHVS, CDR2 FQNEAQ, per germline. Trimming at V came to 5 bases and at J to 5 bases, leaving 6 bases not matched to a gene. This chain's CDR3 is CASSPGTSGLTGELFF. CDR3 bases: TGTGCCAGCAGCCCTGGGACTAGCGGGCTGACCGGGGAGCTGTTTTTT.

The chain joins TRBV19 to TRBJ1-5, with 10 bases matching TRBD1. V dropped 5 bases and J dropped 9; count of bases not matched to a gene: 16. CDR1 LNHDA and CDR2 SQIVND come from the germline V gene (reference sequence). The CDR3 has 17 residues. The CDR3 nucleotides are TGTGCCAGTAGTGCCTCCCGGACAGGGGGGAACCTCCGGCCCCAGCATTTT. Protein: CASSASRTGGNLRPQHF.

The rearrangement joins TRBV10-3 to TRBJ1-1, with D maybe TRBD1 (5 bases). Germline V gene sequence: CDR1 ENHRY, CDR2 SYGVKD. CDR3 length: 13 residues. V was shortened by 7 bases and J by 3 bases, with 12 bases between the two germline ends. The CDR3 region is CAINRGEDTEAFF. Here the CDR3 DNA reads TGTGCCATCAATCGGGGGGAGGACACTGAAGCTTTCTTT.

The chain joins TRBV7-2 to TRBJ2-7; 13 bases fit TRBD2. CDR1 and CDR2 (germline): SGHTA, FQGNSA. V lost 5 bases to trimming and J lost 4 bases; unmatched junction nucleotides: 8. This CDR3 is built from 16 residues. CDR3 coding DNA: TGTGCCAGCAGCGGGAGAGGGACTAGCGGGAATTACGAGCAGTACTTC. It encodes CASSGRGTSGNYEQYF.

The V call is TRBV3-1 (or the pseudogene TRBV3-2), the J call TRBJ1-1; D is uncertain. The V end was cut by 4 bases, the J end by 2 bases, with 14 bases between. This CDR3 has 15 amino acids. The V gene's germline CDR1 is LGHDT and CDR2 YNNKEL (reference sequence). CDR3 sequence reads: CASSRGGLSNTEAFF. In nucleotides, the CDR3 is TGTGCCAGCAGCCGGGGAGGGCTCTCCAACACTGAAGCTTTCTTT.

The table lists this clone with a count of one. The chain has TRBV9 and TRBJ2-3; 7 bases match TRBD2. The germline gives CDR1 SGDLS, CDR2 YYNGEE. The V segment lost 0 bases and the J segment 0 bases; nucleotides outside the gene matches: 4. The CDR3 has 16 amino acids. The CDR3 here is CASSVDSGSSTDTQYF. The CDR3 region has the DNA TGTGCCAGCAGCGTAGATAGCGGGTCTAGCACAGATACGCAGTATTTT.

The genes are TRBV7-8 and TRBJ2-7; D is unclear. Between the trimmed V and J ends, which lost 1 base and 1 base, there was a span of 14 bases. The length of the CDR3 is 16 residues. Germline CDR1 SGHVS, CDR2 FQNEAQ. As DNA, the CDR3 is TGTGCCAGCAGCTTAGTACCCACAGCCCCTTCCTACGAGCAGTACTTC. This gives the protein CASSLVPTAPSYEQYF.

The chain carries TRBV30 and TRBJ1-3; D unclear. The CDR3 totals 12 residues. The V gene lost 7 bases and the J gene lost 4 bases, with 11 bases spanning the gap. CDR1 is GTSNPN, CDR2 SVGIG, per germline (reference sequence). The CDR3, as DNA: TGTGCCTCCCGTCCTGCGGGAAACACCATATATTTT. It is translated as CASRPAGNTIYF. Filled out from reference TRBV30 and TRBJ1-3, the complete variable domain reads SQTIHQWPATLVQPVGSPLSLECTVEGTSNPNLYWYRQAAGRGLQLLFYSVGIGQISSEVPQNLSASRPQDRQFILSSKKLLLSDSGFYLCASRPAGNTIYFGEGSWLTVV.